This TCR beta chain stems from a study of blood T cell repertoires in COVID-19. For the study at large: From T cells, B-cell-depleted T cells, or PBMCs came the material, which was cDNA or gDNA.

The V end lost 7 bases, the J end lost 4 bases, and 16 bases lay between the germline ends. In germline, CDR1 is SQVTM, CDR2 ANQGSEA. This CDR3 spans 14 amino acids. Authors' methods: Estimates of nucleated cell counts were drawn from the amplification of reference gene primers. Only in-frame clones appear in the TCRdb table, and some are missing; sequencing was by immunoSEQ multiplex PCR. The V and J calls and the clone size are those of that table, but D and trimming were determined from the DNA. The sample records roughly 280,000 clones, 70% to 90% being singletons. This rearrangement joins TRBV29-1 to TRBJ2-2; perhaps D is TRBD1 or TRBD2 (5 bases each). The material sequenced was peripheral blood. The clonotype comes from a man aged 55-75 years who had recovered from COVID-19. The CDR3 loop is CSGGPSDSTGELFF. The CDR3 DNA follows: TGCAGCGGGGGACCCTCAGATTCCACCGGGGAGCTGTTTTTT.